This T cell receptor (beta chain) emerged from a study of blood T cell repertoires in COVID-19. V shed 1 base and J 7 bases; nucleotides not matched to a gene: 10. This CDR3 is built from 16 residues. Looked up from germline, CDR1 is LGHDT and CDR2 is YNNKEL (reference sequence). Clinical histories supplied by participants themselves formed the basis of cohort assignment. Some clones are missing from TCRdb's copy, which holds only in-frame ones; the method was immunoSEQ multiplex PCR. This sample has 200,000 to 250,000 clones, with 87% found just once. The source material was PBMCs or T cells enriched from blood (not recorded which). The J gene is TRBJ1-5, the V gene TRBV3-1 (or the pseudogene TRBV3-2); TRBD1 matches 7 bases. The clonotype comes from a man in his thirties or forties who had recovered from COVID-19. CDR3 sequence (DNA): TGTGCCAGCAGCCAAGGCCGGGACAGTTCAGAGCAGCCCCAGCATTTT. Amino acids: CASSQGRDSSEQPQHF.